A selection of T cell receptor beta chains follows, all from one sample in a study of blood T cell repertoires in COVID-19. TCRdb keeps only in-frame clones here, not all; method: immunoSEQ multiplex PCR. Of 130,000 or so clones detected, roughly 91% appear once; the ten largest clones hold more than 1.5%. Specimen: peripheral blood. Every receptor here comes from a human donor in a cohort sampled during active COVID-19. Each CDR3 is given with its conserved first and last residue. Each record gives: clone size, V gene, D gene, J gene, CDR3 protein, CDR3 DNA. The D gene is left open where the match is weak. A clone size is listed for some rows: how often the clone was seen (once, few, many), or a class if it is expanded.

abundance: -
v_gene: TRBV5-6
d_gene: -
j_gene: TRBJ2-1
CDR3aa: CASSLGLVYNEQFF
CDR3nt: TGTGCCAGCAGCTTGGGACTAGTCTACAATGAGCAGTTCTTC

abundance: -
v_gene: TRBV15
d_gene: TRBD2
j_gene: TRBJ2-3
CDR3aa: CATSRTGVALAGGDTQYF
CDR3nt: TGTGCCACCAGCAGAACGGGAGTTGCTCTAGCGGGAGGGGATACGCAGTATTTT

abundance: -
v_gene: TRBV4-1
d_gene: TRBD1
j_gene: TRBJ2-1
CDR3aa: CASSQVGRDRGNEQFF
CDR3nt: TGCGCCAGCAGCCAAGTAGGTCGGGACAGGGGGAATGAGCAGTTCTTC

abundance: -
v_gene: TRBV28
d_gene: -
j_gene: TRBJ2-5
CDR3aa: CASSPRAGYETQYF
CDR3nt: TGTGCCAGCAGTCCCCGGGCGGGGTATGAGACCCAGTACTTC

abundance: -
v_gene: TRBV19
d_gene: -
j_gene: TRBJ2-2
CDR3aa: CASSKRGSGVSHGELFF
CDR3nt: TGTGCCAGTAGTAAGAGGGGGAGCGGGGTATCCCACGGGGAGCTGTTTTTT

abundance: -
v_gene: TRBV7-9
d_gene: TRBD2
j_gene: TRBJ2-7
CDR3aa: CASSQGRSGSVSEQYF
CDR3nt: TGTGCCAGCAGCCAAGGGAGAAGCGGGAGTGTATCGGAGCAGTACTTC

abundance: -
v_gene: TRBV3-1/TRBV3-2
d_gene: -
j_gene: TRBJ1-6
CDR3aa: CASTRGGLALHF
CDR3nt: TGTGCCAGCACGAGGGGGGGTTTGGCCCTCCACTTT

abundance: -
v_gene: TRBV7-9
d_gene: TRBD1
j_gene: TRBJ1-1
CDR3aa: CASSVDRQAFF
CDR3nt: TGTGCCAGCAGCGTGGACAGGCAAGCTTTCTTT

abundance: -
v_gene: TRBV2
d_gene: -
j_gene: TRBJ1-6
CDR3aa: CASTSGVESPLHF
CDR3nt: TGTGCCAGCACCAGCGGGGTTGAATCACCCCTCCACTTT

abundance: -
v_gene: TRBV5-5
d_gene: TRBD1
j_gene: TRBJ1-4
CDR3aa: CASSLGQGGEKLFF
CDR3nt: TGTGCCAGCAGCTTGGGACAGGGAGGAGAAAAACTGTTTTTT

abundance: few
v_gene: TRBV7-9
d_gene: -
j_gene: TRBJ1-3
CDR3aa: CASLSGNTIYF
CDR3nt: TGTGCCAGCCTATCTGGAAACACCATATATTTT

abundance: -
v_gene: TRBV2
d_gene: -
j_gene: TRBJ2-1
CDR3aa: CASSYTRDAAFF
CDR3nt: TGTGCCAGCAGTTATACGAGGGATGCGGCGTTCTTC